This T cell receptor beta chain was recovered during a study of T cell changes during pregnancy in multiple sclerosis (dated by TCRdb to about 2019). Describing the broader study: In women with multiple sclerosis, the researchers looked at how the T cell repertoire shifted as pregnancy progressed.

Libraries were built with the immunoSEQ multiplex PCR assay. Drawn from immuneACCESS, this table holds only the in-frame rearrangements with V and J called that TCRdb kept. Clones are partly lost; checked studies trace under half to an unresolved V gene and leave the rest unexplained. Counted in this sample were tens of thousands of clones; 90% to 95% of them appeared once. The biggest ten clones account for 0.39% of the sample. Remarks on this clone: Which antigen it targets is not known. No much larger clone is present one base from it, and per-base qualities are unavailable.

The receptor was derived from a female donor with multiple sclerosis, enrolled in a pregnancy study. The sample in question was CD4+ T cells from peripheral blood mononuclear cells, obtained in the second trimester of pregnancy.

The CDR3: CASSPGTSGYTGELFF. The DNA reads TGTGCCAGCAGCCCCGGGACTAGCGGCTACACCGGGGAGCTGTTTTTT. The rearranged chain carries TRBV9 and TRBJ2-2; 11 central nucleotides agree with TRBD2. The CDR3 starts with the cysteine, ends with the phenylalanine, and has 16 residues. Only the CDR3 part of the read is kept: 48 bases, read in frame from the first base. V and J are trimmed by 4 bases and 3 bases, and the gene matches miss 5 bases of the junction. The germline V gene gives CDR1 as SGDLS and CDR2 as YYNGEE.